This entry lists 18 T cell receptor beta chains sequenced from one sample in a study of shared clonotypes between healthy human individuals. Naive-designated CD8 cells lacked CD45RO, were positively enriched for CCR7, and omitted terminally differentiated effector memory CD45RA+ cells. TCRdb's copy holds only in-frame clones and misses some; the assay was immunoSEQ multiplex PCR. The sample shows more than 2 million clones, around 93% of them seen only once. The sample taken for sequencing was naive CD8+ T cells from PBMCs. These receptors came from a young man in good health. Some clones in this sample may be carry-over from other donors' samples.

This chain joins TRBV21-1 and TRBJ2-1; TRBD2, the table's D call, was not compared with the DNA. TRBV21-1 is annotated as a pseudogene. This CDR3 has 19 residues. DNA for the CDR3: TGTGCCAGCAGCAAAGCGACTAGCGGGATCCCGAAGTCCTACAATGAGCAGTTCTTC. It codes for CASSKATSGIPKSYNEQFF.

This clone was found once. The V call is TRBV7-9, the J call TRBJ2-1; D is possibly TRBD1 (6 bases). This CDR3 is built from 12 residues. The germline V gene encodes CDR1 SEHNR and CDR2 FQNEAQ (reference sequence). V shed 5 bases and J shed 7 bases, with 9 bases lying between them. As DNA, the CDR3 is TGTGCCAGCAGCCCCGGGACAAATGAGCAGTTCTTC. Its protein is CASSPGTNEQFF.

The chain joins TRBV30 to TRBJ1-4; no clear D gene. The germline V gene has CDR1 GTSNPN and CDR2 SVGIG (reference sequence). V gave up 0 bases and J gave up 9 bases, with 14 bases separating them. This CDR3 has 14 amino acids. This CDR3 reads CAWSVALGRQKLFF. CDR3 sequence (DNA): TGTGCCTGGAGTGTCGCGCTTGGAAGGCAAAAACTGTTTTTT.

DNA of the CDR3: TGTGCCAGCAGCGGCAGGGGCGAGCAGTACTTC. Its translation: CASSGRGEQYF. The chain joins TRBV9 to TRBJ2-7; a possible D gene is TRBD1 (6 bases). Germline-derived CDR1 and CDR2 are SGDLS and YYNGEE. Trimming pared 3 bases from V and 6 bases from J, leaving 7 bases between. The CDR3 loop spans 11 amino acids.

The genes are TRBV4-1 and TRBJ2-5, with D perhaps TRBD2 (6 bases). V lost 4 bases and J 0 bases, leaving 15 bases between the germline ends. This CDR3 has 16 residues. CDR1 and CDR2 from the germline V gene are MGHRA and YSYEKL. In DNA form, the CDR3 reads TGCGCCAGCAGCCTGGACTACACTTGGTACCAAGAGACCCAGTACTTC. Translating it yields CASSLDYTWYQETQYF.

The chain couples TRBV10-3 to TRBJ1-1; D uncertain. V dropped 3 bases and J dropped 10 bases, with 12 bases sitting between them. CDR1 ENHRY and CDR2 SYGVKD come from the germline V gene. This CDR3 contains 12 residues. The CDR3 DNA sequence: TGTGCCATCAGTGACATTATAGGGCGAGCTTTCTTT. Translation gives CAISDIIGRAFF.

This clone appeared once. The rearrangement joins TRBV27 to TRBJ1-5, with 7 bases identical to TRBD1. The CDR3 is made up of 15 amino acids. The germline V gene has CDR1 MNHEY and CDR2 SMNVEV (reference sequence). V lost 5 bases, J lost 6 bases, and 10 bases stayed unmatched. CDR3 DNA sequence: TGTGCCAGCAGTATCGGGGCAGGGGGGACTCAGCCCCAGCATTTT. It translates to CASSIGAGGTQPQHF.

CDR3 nucleotides: TGTGCCAGCACCCTGTTGGGGGGAACTGAAGCTTTCTTT. Translation: CASTLLGGTEAFF. The rearrangement uses TRBV6-5 and TRBJ1-1, with D possibly TRBD1 on 5 matching bases. Trimming left V 7 bases short and J 5 bases short, with 14 bases between. CDR3 length: 13 amino acids. Germline CDR1 MNHEY, CDR2 SVGAGI.

This chain connects TRBV18 to TRBJ2-1; D gene uncertain. Germline CDR1 reads KGHSH; CDR2 reads LQKENI. V was pared by 1 base and J by 3 bases, with 10 bases between. This CDR3 is 15 amino acids long. This CDR3 is CASSPLSALYNEQFF. The CDR3 DNA reads as TGTGCCAGCTCACCACTCTCCGCGCTCTACAATGAGCAGTTCTTC.

In regard to this clone: In the same sample, other DNA sequences code for this CDR3. The chain recombines TRBV9 with TRBJ2-7; 8 positions match TRBD2. This CDR3 is built from 14 residues. CDR1 and CDR2 from the germline V gene are SGDLS and YYNGEE. Trimming cost V 1 base and J 0 bases; bases outside gene matches: 0. The CDR3 spells CASSVTSGSYEQYF. CDR3 DNA: TGTGCCAGCAGCGTAACTAGCGGCTCCTACGAGCAGTACTTC.

The table lists this clone with a count of one. V usage is TRBV2 and J usage is TRBJ2-1; D is undetermined. V lost 1 base to trimming and J lost 6 bases, with 13 bases between them. Germline CDR1 SNHLY, CDR2 FYNNEI. The CDR3 is made up of 15 amino acids. The CDR3 nucleotides are TGTGCCAGCAGTGAAGGGGCACTGGATCGCAATGAGCAGTTCTTC. Translating it yields CASSEGALDRNEQFF.

The chain combines TRBV18 with TRBJ1-4; 7 bases align to TRBD1. The CDR3 has 16 residues. V shed 3 bases and J 1 base; nucleotides not matched to a gene: 5. Germline V CDR1 and CDR2: KGHSH, LQKENI. The CDR3: CASSPGRDRTNEKLFF. Written as DNA, the CDR3 is TGTGCCAGCTCACCCGGTAGGGACAGAACTAATGAAAAACTGTTTTTT.

This chain uses TRBV5-1 with TRBJ2-1; 10 bases fit TRBD2. Germline V gene data show CDR1 as SGHRS and CDR2 as YFSETQ. CDR3 length: 14 amino acids. V shed 2 bases and J 8 bases; nucleotides not matched to a gene: 4. The chain's CDR3 is CASSLQREGDEQFF. CDR3 bases: TGCGCCAGCAGCTTACAGCGGGAGGGGGATGAGCAGTTCTTC.

Comment on this clone: Other DNA sequences of this sample code for an identical CDR3. This chain joins TRBV27 and TRBJ2-7; D perhaps matches TRBD1 (6 bases). Germline CDR1 MNHEY, CDR2 SMNVEV (reference sequence). The CDR3 runs 14 residues. V dropped 5 bases and J dropped 0 bases, with 11 bases sitting between them. In DNA form, the CDR3 reads TGTGCCAGCAGTCCACAGGGAATCTCCTACGAGCAGTACTTC. This gives the protein CASSPQGISYEQYF.

The CDR3 here is CASSERTYSNQPQHF. CDR3 nucleotide sequence: TGTGCCAGCAGTGAGCGCACCTATAGCAATCAGCCCCAGCATTTT. The V and J genes are TRBV6-1 and TRBJ1-5; D call uncertain. The germline V gene has CDR1 MNHNS and CDR2 SASEGT. This CDR3 has 15 amino acids. V lost 3 bases and J lost 0, with 9 bases in between.

For the CDR3, the DNA is TGTGCCAGCAGCAAAGCGTCCAATCAAACTGGGGGCTACACCTTC. The encoded protein is CASSKASNQTGGYTF. The chain joins TRBV21-1 to TRBJ1-2. TRBV21-1 is reported as a pseudogene. The length of the CDR3 is 15 residues.

The chain recombines TRBV11-2 with TRBJ2-7, with TRBD1 identical over 7 bases. The CDR3 extends over 15 amino acids. Germline V gives CDR1 SGHAT, CDR2 FQNNGV. V shed 5 bases, J shed 7 bases, and the junction held 14 bases outside the gene matches. CDR3 in amino acids: CASSRRKDRSGEQYF. The CDR3 DNA follows: TGTGCCAGCAGCCGACGAAAGGACAGGTCAGGGGAGCAGTACTTC.

CDR3 amino acids: CASSQQKAGLVPYEQYF. The CDR3 DNA reads TGCGCCAGCAGCCAACAGAAAGCTGGACTAGTGCCCTACGAGCAGTACTTC. The chain has TRBV4-1 and TRBJ2-7, with 7 bases that match TRBD2. Germline assignment: CDR1 MGHRA and CDR2 YSYEKL. The ends lost 2 bases at V and 2 bases at J; junction bases unmatched: 12. The CDR3 extends over 17 amino acids.